This T cell receptor (beta chain) was retrieved from a study of blood T cell repertoires in COVID-19. The overall study: Spain, Italy and the United States supplied samples that represented acute and convalescent COVID-19.

The germline V gene has CDR1 SGDLS and CDR2 YYNGEE. V dropped 0 bases and J dropped 3 bases, with 4 bases sitting between them. There are 13 residues in the CDR3. Clinical history reported by participants formed the basis on which cohorts were assigned. Each exposed participant met a COVID-19 case in the 2 weeks preceding study entry. As processed by the authors: Amplified reference gene primers provided the basis for estimating nucleated cell counts. Libraries were prepared by immunoSEQ multiplex PCR; TCRdb keeps only in-frame clonotypes and omits some of them. The V and J calls and clone size come from that table; D and trimming were worked out from the DNA. The sample records around 250,000 clones, approximately 89% being singletons.

This chain joins TRBV9 and TRBJ1-3; D not resolved. The sequence was obtained from a man between 35 and 55 years old who had been exposed to COVID-19. Sequenced material: PBMCs or T cells enriched from blood (not recorded which). The CDR3 DNA reads as TGTGCCAGCAGCGTAGAGAGTGGAAACACCATATATTTT. This encodes CASSVESGNTIYF.